These 8 T cell receptor beta chains came from one sample sequenced in a study of shared clonotypes between healthy human individuals. Sequencing used immunoSEQ multiplex PCR; TCRdb keeps in-frame clones, though not all of them. There are millions of clones in the sample; just under 95% occur only once, and 0.9% to 1.3% lies in the top ten. CD45RO-negative, CCR7-positively selected cells formed the naive CD8 fraction, excluding terminally differentiated effector memory CD45RA+ cells. The source material was naive CD8+ T cells sorted from blood. Receptors originate from a young man in good health.

This clone was seen a single time. The chain uses TRBV19 and TRBJ1-5; D perhaps matches TRBD1 (5 bases). V lost 7 bases to trimming and J lost 8 bases, with 18 bases between them. The CDR3 is 14 amino acids. The germline CDR1 and CDR2 sequences are LNHDA and SQIVND (reference sequence). CDR3 amino acids: CASTLLTGGKPQHF. The CDR3 DNA sequence: TGTGCCAGTACGTTGTTGACGGGGGGGAAGCCCCAGCATTTT. Supplemented by reference TRBV19 and TRBJ1-5, the full variable domain reads DGGITQSPKYLFRKEGQNVTLSCEQNLNHDAMYWYRQDPGQGLRLIYYSQIVNDFQKGDIAEGYSVSREKKESFPLTVTSAQKNPTAFYLCASTLLTGGKPQHFGDGTRLSIL.

The CDR3 nucleotides are TGTGCCAGCAGCGTGTGGGCAGACCACTACGAGCAGTACTTC. This gives the protein CASSVWADHYEQYF. The J gene is TRBJ2-7, the V gene TRBV5-4; no clear D. V lost 4 bases to trimming and J lost 3 bases, with 14 bases between them. Per the germline V gene, CDR1 is SGHNT and CDR2 is YYREEE (reference sequence). The CDR3 length is 14 residues.

The rearrangement uses TRBV2 and TRBJ1-2; the D gene is possibly TRBD1 (5 bases). The CDR3 covers 13 residues. Germline CDR1 is SNHLY and CDR2 is FYNNEI. Deletions cut 7 bases from V and 4 bases from J, with 13 bases between. The CDR3: CASKSGTAYGYTF. The DNA of the CDR3 is TGTGCCAGCAAGTCCGGGACGGCCTATGGCTACACCTTC.

This clone was counted once. This chain links TRBV28 with TRBJ1-4, with D tentatively TRBD1 (5 bases). The V end lost 5 bases, the J end lost 5 bases, and 12 bases lay between the germline ends. Germline-derived CDR1 and CDR2 are MDHEN and SYDVKM. The CDR3 has 14 amino acids. The CDR3 sequence is CASSPGGENEKLFF. In nucleotides, the CDR3 is TGTGCCAGCAGTCCGGGGGGGGAGAATGAAAAACTGTTTTTT. The whole variable domain, filled in from reference TRBV28 and TRBJ1-4, reads DVKVTQSSRYLVKRTGEKVFLECVQDMDHENMFWYRQDPGLGLRLIYFSYDVKMKEKGDIPEGYSVSREKKERFSLILESASTNQTSMYLCASSPGGENEKLFFGSGTQLSVL.

This clone was seen just once. The rearrangement links TRBV10-3 to TRBJ2-3, with D perhaps matching TRBD2 (6 bases). Trimming pared 0 bases from V and 0 bases from J, leaving 10 bases between. Germline-derived CDR1 and CDR2 are ENHRY and SYGVKD. The CDR3 loop spans 16 amino acids. DNA of the CDR3: TGTGCCATCAGTGAGTCTTACGGGGGAAGCACAGATACGCAGTATTTT. It is translated as CAISESYGGSTDTQYF.

The J gene is TRBJ1-2, the V gene TRBV13; D gene uncertain. The CDR3 loop spans 13 amino acids. The germline V and J ends were trimmed by 5 bases and 2 bases, with 9 bases remaining between them. Germline CDR1 PRHDT, CDR2 FYEKMQ (reference sequence). The CDR3 nucleotides read TGTGCCAGCAGCAAGTCCCCAAACTATGGCTACACCTTC. As protein: CASSKSPNYGYTF.

The chain employs TRBV5-6 and TRBJ2-3; 7 bases are a match to TRBD2. Germline CDR1 is SGHDT and CDR2 is YYEEEE. V gave up 0 bases and J gave up 2 bases; unmatched junction bases: 9. The CDR3 runs to 17 residues. CDR3 residues: CASSLDPAGYITDTQYF. CDR3 in DNA: TGTGCCAGCAGCTTGGACCCAGCGGGATACATCACAGATACGCAGTATTTT.

V and J are TRBV19 and TRBJ1-2, with TRBD1 as a possible D gene (6 bases). The V gene lost 6 bases and the J gene lost 3 bases, with 17 bases spanning the gap. Germline V lookup: CDR1 LNHDA, CDR2 SQIVND (reference sequence). The CDR3 sequence is 15 residues long. The CDR3 nucleotides are TGTGCCAGTAGGTCAACAGGGATACTGCACTATGGCTACACCTTC. Its protein is CASRSTGILHYGYTF.